What follows are 20 T cell receptor beta chains derived from one specimen sequenced in a study of CD8 T cells in Susac syndrome (dated by TCRdb to between 2018 and 2021). To prepare the library, the immunoSEQ multiplex PCR assay was applied. RNA was extracted using the RNeasy kit, and about 0.45 to 1 ug of the RNA was reverse transcribed with random hexamers. TCRdb reprocessed the public reads (quality trimming at Q25 with fastp, clone calling with MiXCR) and kept in-frame beta chains. CDR3 protein sequences are deduplicated, and each keeps its most common genes and DNA. The sample table records 150,000 to 200,000 distinct CDR3 sequences; about 95% of these occur just once. About 0.13% of the sample belongs to the ten largest clones. Sequenced input: CD4+ T cells from PBMCs. These TCRs come from a human donor in good health.

The rearrangement links TRBV6-2 or TRBV6-3 to TRBJ2-4, with 7 positions matching TRBD1. V lost 6 bases and J lost 0; bases outside the gene matches: 5. CDR1 and CDR2 from the germline V gene are MNHEY and SVGEGT. The CDR3 runs 15 residues. Written as DNA, the CDR3 is TGTGCCAGCAGGAGGGACAGCTTAGCCAAAAACATTCAGTACTTC. It specifies CASRRDSLAKNIQYF.

The chain links TRBV9 to TRBJ2-5; 7 bases match TRBD2. Germline CDR1 is SGDLS and CDR2 is YYNGEE. The CDR3 loop spans 13 amino acids. Germline trimming cut 0 bases from V and 7 bases from J; bases unmatched to any gene: 3. CDR3 region: CASSVDWGGTQYF. The CDR3 coding sequence is TGTGCCAGCAGCGTAGATTGGGGGGGGACCCAGTACTTC.

The chain recombines TRBV29-1 with TRBJ2-5; D is unclear. The germline gives CDR1 SQVTM, CDR2 ANQGSEA. The CDR3 has 12 residues. V lost 3 bases to trimming and J lost 1 base, with 6 bases between them. The CDR3 sequence is CSVDPFQETQYF. The CDR3 DNA reads TGCAGCGTTGATCCGTTCCAAGAGACCCAGTACTTC.

This chain uses TRBV18 with TRBJ1-4, with 8 bases identical to TRBD1. The CDR3 is 18 amino acids. J was trimmed by 3 bases and V by 1 base; bases with no gene match: 10. Germline V gives CDR1 KGHSH, CDR2 LQKENI. The CDR3 reads CASSPQDRVFAANEKLFF. The CDR3 DNA reads TGTGCCAGCTCACCACAGGACAGGGTCTTCGCGGCTAATGAAAAACTGTTTTTT.

The V call is TRBV7-2, the J call TRBJ2-7; D is undetermined. The germline CDR1 and CDR2 sequences are SGHTA and FQGNSA. The V end was cut by 5 bases, the J end by 1 base, with 9 bases between. The CDR3 consists of 13 residues. CDR3 residues: CASSVSRSYEQYF. DNA for the CDR3: TGTGCCAGCAGCGTATCTAGATCCTACGAGCAGTACTTC.

The chain links TRBV5-1 to TRBJ2-5; TRBD2 agrees at 8 bases. Germline CDR1 SGHRS, CDR2 YFSETQ. J lost 3 bases, V lost 4 bases, and 5 bases had no gene match. The CDR3 contains 14 residues. This CDR3 is CASSPLAGKETQYF. The CDR3 nucleotides read TGCGCCAGCAGCCCATTAGCGGGGAAAGAGACCCAGTACTTC.

The chain recombines TRBV20-1 with TRBJ2-1, with TRBD2 matching over 10 bases. Germline trimming cut 1 base from V and 7 bases from J; bases unmatched to any gene: 7. CDR1 DFQATT and CDR2 SNEGSKA come from the germline V gene (reference sequence). The CDR3 extends over 15 amino acids. As DNA, the CDR3 is TGCAGTGCTAGAGGTCAAGCGGGGGGGGCTAATGAGCAGTTCTTC. Amino acids: CSARGQAGGANEQFF.

J is TRBJ2-7 and V is TRBV9; TRBD1 agrees at 10 bases. V dropped 3 bases and J dropped 7; count of bases not matched to a gene: 4. This CDR3 spans 13 amino acids. Per the germline V gene, CDR1 is SGDLS and CDR2 is YYNGEE. In nucleotides, the CDR3 is TGTGCCAGCAGCGGACAGGGGGCGAGAGAGCAGTACTTC. This sequence encodes CASSGQGAREQYF.

This clonotype was observed a handful of times. The V and J genes are TRBV6-5 and TRBJ2-7; D might be TRBD1 (5 bases). V dropped 8 bases and J dropped 0 bases, with 5 bases sitting between them. The CDR3 is 11 amino acids. The germline V gene encodes CDR1 MNHEY and CDR2 SVGAGI. The CDR3 loop is CASGASYEQYF. Here the CDR3 DNA reads TGTGCCAGCGGGGCCTCCTACGAGCAGTACTTC.

This clonotype appeared a single time. The rearrangement links TRBV14 to TRBJ2-7, with D perhaps matching TRBD1 (6 bases). The CDR3 is 15 residues long. Looked up from germline, CDR1 is SGHDN and CDR2 is FVKESK. Trimming shortened V by 2 bases and J by 1 base, and 12 bases separated the two germline ends. Written as DNA, the CDR3 is TGTGCCAGCAGCCAAATACAGGGTAGTTCCTACGAGCAGTACTTC. Protein product: CASSQIQGSSYEQYF.

This sequence joins TRBV29-1 and TRBJ2-1; D possibly corresponds to TRBD2 (6 bases). The germline V gene encodes CDR1 SQVTM and CDR2 ANQGSEA. CDR3 size: 11 residues. V shed 7 bases and J shed 15 bases, with 19 bases lying between them. The CDR3 sequence is CSGVLAQWWFF. Here the CDR3 DNA reads TGCAGCGGTGTACTAGCCCAGTGGTGGTTCTTC.

The sample holds one count of this clonotype. The CDR3 sequence: CATSRVRGSEAFF. DNA for the CDR3: TGTGCCACCAGCAGAGTTAGGGGTTCTGAAGCTTTCTTT. This chain joins TRBV15 and TRBJ1-1; perhaps TRBD1 as D (5 bases). The CDR3 extends over 13 amino acids. Trimming left V 1 base short and J 6 bases short, with 9 bases between. Germline loops: CDR1 LNHNV, CDR2 YYDKDF (reference sequence).

This clonotype is a singleton in its sample. This chain uses TRBV20-1 with TRBJ2-3, with D tentatively TRBD2 (5 bases). V lost 6 bases and J lost 9, with 13 bases in between. Germline CDR1 and CDR2: DFQATT and SNEGSKA (reference sequence). The length of the CDR3 is 11 residues. This CDR3 is CSARGARTQYF. The CDR3 bases are TGCAGTGCCCGGGGAGCGCGGACGCAGTATTTT.

This rearrangement joins TRBV20-1 to TRBJ2-7, with 11 bases fitting TRBD1. Losses at the gene ends were 3 bases for V and 5 bases for J; bases not matched to a gene: 3. The germline V gene has CDR1 DFQATT and CDR2 SNEGSKA (reference sequence). The CDR3 is 13 amino acids. The CDR3 loop is CSARDRGRNEQYF. CDR3 nucleotide sequence: TGCAGTGCTAGGGACAGGGGGCGCAACGAGCAGTACTTC.

J is TRBJ2-5 and V is TRBV6-4; D is ambiguous. This CDR3 is 9 amino acids long. Germline assignment: CDR1 MRHNA and CDR2 SNTAGT. V was clipped by 7 bases and J by 5 bases, with 2 bases between them. CDR3 protein: CASKETQYF. The DNA of the CDR3 is TGTGCCAGCAAGGAGACCCAGTACTTC.

A note on this clonotype: A junction boundary mismatches the germline segment, possibly from a read error. The chain combines TRBV28 with TRBJ2-7; D unresolved. CDR1 is MDHEN and CDR2 is SYDVKM in the germline V gene. The CDR3 is made up of 12 amino acids. CDR3 sequence: CASSLSREEQYF. DNA for the CDR3: TGTGCCAGCAGCTTATCCCGTGAAGAGCAGTACTTC. Complete variable domain (other parts from reference TRBV28 and TRBJ2-7): DVKVTQSSRYLVKRTGEKVFLECVQDMDHENMFWYRQDPGLGLRLIYFSYDVKMKEKGDIPEGYSVSREKKERFSLILESASTNQTSMYLCASSLSREEQYFGPGTRLTVT.

The chain recombines TRBV20-1 with TRBJ1-4; D gene unclear. V was cut by 1 base and J by 6 bases, with 12 bases left in between. Germline CDR1 DFQATT, CDR2 SNEGSKA (reference sequence). The CDR3 totals 14 residues. The CDR3 region is CSARVGVGDEKLFF. CDR3 in DNA: TGCAGTGCTAGAGTCGGCGTAGGAGATGAAAAACTGTTTTTT.

The chain has TRBV6-2 or TRBV6-3 and TRBJ2-7, with D perhaps TRBD2 (6 bases). The germline V gene encodes CDR1 MNHEY and CDR2 SVGEGT. CDR3 length equals 12 residues. Trimming stripped 6 bases from V and 6 bases from J, with 12 bases between. CDR3 in amino acids: CASSAGRAEQYF. The CDR3 bases are TGTGCCAGCAGCGCGGGACGGGCCGAGCAGTACTTC.

The rearrangement links TRBV27 to TRBJ1-4; 7 bases match TRBD1. Germline CDR1 reads MNHEY; CDR2 reads SMNVEV (reference sequence). The length of the CDR3 is 14 residues. Trimming removed 8 bases from V and 5 bases from J; junction bases left unmatched: 8. Written as DNA, the CDR3 is TGTGCCAGCCGGAAGACAGGGTTAAATGAAAAACTGTTTTTT. Protein product: CASRKTGLNEKLFF.

This clonotype was detected only once. The chain couples TRBV20-1 to TRBJ2-1, with 10 bases fitting TRBD2. Trimming cost V 3 bases and J 0 bases; bases outside gene matches: 5. This CDR3 is 16 amino acids long. The germline V gene has CDR1 DFQATT and CDR2 SNEGSKA (reference sequence). This CDR3 reads CSASSSGGPSYNEQFF. CDR3 DNA: TGCAGTGCTAGTTCTAGCGGGGGCCCCTCCTACAATGAGCAGTTCTTC.